The source of this T cell receptor (beta chain) is a study of siplizumab effects on memory and regulatory T cells. The data were produced by immunoSEQ multiplex PCR, yet TCRdb's version contains in-frame clones alone and is incomplete. The sample has tens of thousands of clones; roughly 83% are singletons. Germline lookup yields CDR1 MNHEY and CDR2 SVGAGI. This CDR3 has 16 residues. V was cut by 0 bases and J by 1 base, with 10 bases left in between. The sequence was obtained from a human donor in good health. Specimen: memory CD4+ T cells sorted from blood. The genes are TRBV6-5 and TRBJ1-3, with no clear D. The CDR3 here is CASSYSSFTSGNTIYF. In nucleotides, the CDR3 is TGTGCCAGCAGTTACTCGTCCTTCACTTCTGGAAACACCATATATTTT.